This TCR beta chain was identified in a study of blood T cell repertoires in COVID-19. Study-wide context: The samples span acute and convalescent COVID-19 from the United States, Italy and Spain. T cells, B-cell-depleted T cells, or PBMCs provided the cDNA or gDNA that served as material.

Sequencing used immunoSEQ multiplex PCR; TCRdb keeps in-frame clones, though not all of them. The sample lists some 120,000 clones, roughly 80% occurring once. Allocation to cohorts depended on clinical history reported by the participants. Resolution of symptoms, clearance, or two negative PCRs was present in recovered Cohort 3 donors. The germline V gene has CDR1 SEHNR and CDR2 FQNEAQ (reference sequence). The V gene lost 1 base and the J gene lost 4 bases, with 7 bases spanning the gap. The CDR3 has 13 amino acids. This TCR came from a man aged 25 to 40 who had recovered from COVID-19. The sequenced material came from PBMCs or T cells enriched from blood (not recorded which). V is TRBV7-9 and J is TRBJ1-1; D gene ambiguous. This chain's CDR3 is CASSLVEGTEAFF. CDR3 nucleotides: TGTGCCAGCAGCTTAGTAGAGGGCACTGAAGCTTTCTTT. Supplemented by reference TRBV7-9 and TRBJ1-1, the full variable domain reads DTGVSQNPRHKITKRGQNVTFRCDPISEHNRLYWYRQTLGQGPEFLTYFQNEAQLEKSRLLSDRFSAERPKGSFSTLEIQRTEQGDSAMYLCASSLVEGTEAFFGQGTRLTVV.